This T cell receptor (beta chain) was sequenced during a study of blood T cell repertoires in COVID-19. Study-level background: From the United States, Italy and Spain came samples of acute and convalescent COVID-19. T cells, B-cell-depleted T cells, or PBMCs provided the cDNA or gDNA that served as material.

In the authors' workflow: Nucleated cell number was recorded as an estimate derived from reference gene primer amplification. Generated by immunoSEQ multiplex PCR, the TCRdb table keeps only in-frame clones and is missing some. V, J and clone size reflect that table, while D and trimming were determined from the DNA. Of 99,000 or so clones in the sample, 85% to 90% were seen once. CDR3 length equals 14 residues. The V gene's germline CDR1 is MGHRA and CDR2 YSYEKL. With 2 bases clipped from V and 2 bases from J, the junction kept 1 base outside the gene matches. The chain has TRBV4-1 and TRBJ2-5; TRBD1 aligns across 8 bases. The sequence was obtained from a human donor in a cohort sampled during active COVID-19. The sequenced sample consisted of peripheral blood. CDR3 loop: CASSQRDRQETQYF. For the CDR3, the DNA is TGCGCCAGCAGCCAAAGGGACAGGCAAGAGACCCAGTACTTC.